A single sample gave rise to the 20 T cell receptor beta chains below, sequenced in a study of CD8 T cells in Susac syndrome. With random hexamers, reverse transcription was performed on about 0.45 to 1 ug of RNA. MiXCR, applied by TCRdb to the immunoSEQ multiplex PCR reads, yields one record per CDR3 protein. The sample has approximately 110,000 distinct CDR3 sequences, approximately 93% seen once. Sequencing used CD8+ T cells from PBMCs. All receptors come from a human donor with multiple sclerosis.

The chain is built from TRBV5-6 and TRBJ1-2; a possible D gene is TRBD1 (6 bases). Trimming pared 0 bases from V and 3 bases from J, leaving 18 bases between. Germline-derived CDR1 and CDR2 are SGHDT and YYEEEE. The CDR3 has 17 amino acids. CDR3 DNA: TGTGCCAGCAGCTTGGGAGTTGGTTCGGGGGCCGACTATGGCTACACCTTC. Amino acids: CASSLGVGSGADYGYTF.

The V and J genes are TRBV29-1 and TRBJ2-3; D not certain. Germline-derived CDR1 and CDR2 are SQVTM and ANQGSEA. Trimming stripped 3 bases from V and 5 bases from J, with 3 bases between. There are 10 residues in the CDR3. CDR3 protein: CSVEVDTQYF. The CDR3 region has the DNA TGCAGCGTTGAGGTAGATACGCAGTATTTT.

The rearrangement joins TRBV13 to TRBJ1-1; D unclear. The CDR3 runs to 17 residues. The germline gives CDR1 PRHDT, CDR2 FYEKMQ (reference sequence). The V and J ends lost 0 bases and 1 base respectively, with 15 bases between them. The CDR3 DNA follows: TGTGCCAGCAGCTTAGGCTGGGAGGGAGTGAAGAACACTGAAGCTTTCTTT. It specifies CASSLGWEGVKNTEAFF. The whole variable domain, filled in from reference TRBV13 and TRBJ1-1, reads AAGVIQSPRHLIKEKRETATLKCYPIPRHDTVYWYQQGPGQDPQFLISFYEKMQSDKGSIPDRFSAQQFSDYHSELNMSSLELGDSALYFCASSLGWEGVKNTEAFFGQGTRLTVV.

The CDR3 region is CASSQDRSGRGDTQYF. CDR3 nucleotides: TGTGCCAGCAGCCAAGATCGGAGCGGGAGGGGGGATACGCAGTATTTT. The chain carries TRBV3-1 and TRBJ2-3, with 10 bases that match TRBD2. V lost 0 bases to trimming and J lost 6 bases; unmatched junction nucleotides: 6. The length of the CDR3 is 16 residues. Germline V lookup: CDR1 LGHDT, CDR2 YNNKEL (reference sequence).

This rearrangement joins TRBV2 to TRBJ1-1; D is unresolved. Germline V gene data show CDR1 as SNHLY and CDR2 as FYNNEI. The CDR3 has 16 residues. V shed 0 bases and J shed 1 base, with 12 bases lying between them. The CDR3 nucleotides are TGTGCCAGCAGTGAAGCGCTTCCGGGAACGAACACTGAAGCTTTCTTT. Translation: CASSEALPGTNTEAFF. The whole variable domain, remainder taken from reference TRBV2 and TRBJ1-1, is EPEVTQTPSHQVTQMGQEVILRCVPISNHLYFYWYRQILGQKVEFLVSFYNNEISEKSEIFDDQFSVERPDGSNFTLKIRSTKLEDSAMYFCASSEALPGTNTEAFFGQGTRLTVV.

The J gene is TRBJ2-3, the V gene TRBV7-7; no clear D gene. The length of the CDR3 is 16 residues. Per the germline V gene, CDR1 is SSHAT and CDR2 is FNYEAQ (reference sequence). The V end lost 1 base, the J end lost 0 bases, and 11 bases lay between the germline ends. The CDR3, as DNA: TGTGCCAGCAGCTTAGGACTCGATTCTAGCACAGATACGCAGTATTTT. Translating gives CASSLGLDSSTDTQYF.

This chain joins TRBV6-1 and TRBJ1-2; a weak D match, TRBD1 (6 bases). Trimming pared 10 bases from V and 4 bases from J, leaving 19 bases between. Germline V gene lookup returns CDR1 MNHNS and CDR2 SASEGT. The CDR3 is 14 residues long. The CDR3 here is CATPGAKTLYGYTF. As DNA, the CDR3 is TGTGCCACCCCGGGGGCGAAAACCCTCTATGGCTACACCTTC.

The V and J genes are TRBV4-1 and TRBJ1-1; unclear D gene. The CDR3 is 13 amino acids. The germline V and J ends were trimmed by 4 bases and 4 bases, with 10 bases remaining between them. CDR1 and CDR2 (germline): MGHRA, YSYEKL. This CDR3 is CASSRLEGTEAFF. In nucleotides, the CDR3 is TGCGCCAGCAGCCGCCTTGAAGGCACTGAAGCTTTCTTT.

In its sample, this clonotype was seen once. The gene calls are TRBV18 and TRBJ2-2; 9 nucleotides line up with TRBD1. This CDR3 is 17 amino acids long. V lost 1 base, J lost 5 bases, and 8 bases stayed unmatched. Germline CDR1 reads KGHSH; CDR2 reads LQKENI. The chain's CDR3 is CASSPRGSTGGTGELFF. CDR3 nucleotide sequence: TGTGCCAGCTCACCACGGGGCTCGACAGGGGGGACCGGGGAGCTGTTTTTT.

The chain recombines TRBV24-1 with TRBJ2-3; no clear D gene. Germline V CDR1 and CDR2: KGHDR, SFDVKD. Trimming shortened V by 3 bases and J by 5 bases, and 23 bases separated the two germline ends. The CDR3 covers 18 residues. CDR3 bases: TGTGCCACCAGTGATCGGCGTCAGACGTATTCTCGTGAAGATACGCAGTATTTT. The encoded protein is CATSDRRQTYSREDTQYF.

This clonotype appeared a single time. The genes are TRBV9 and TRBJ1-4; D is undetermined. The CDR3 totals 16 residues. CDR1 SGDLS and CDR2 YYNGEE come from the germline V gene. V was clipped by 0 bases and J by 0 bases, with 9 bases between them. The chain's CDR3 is CASSVAPWATNEKLFF. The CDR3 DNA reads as TGTGCCAGCAGCGTAGCTCCGTGGGCAACTAATGAAAAACTGTTTTTT.

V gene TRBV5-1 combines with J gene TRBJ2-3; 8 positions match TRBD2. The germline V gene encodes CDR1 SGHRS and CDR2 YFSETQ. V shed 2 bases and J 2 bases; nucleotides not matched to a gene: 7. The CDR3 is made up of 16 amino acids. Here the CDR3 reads CASSFRAGGDTDTQYF. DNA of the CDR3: TGCGCCAGCAGCTTCCGGGCGGGGGGCGACACAGATACGCAGTATTTT. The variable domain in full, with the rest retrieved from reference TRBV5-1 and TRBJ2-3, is KAGVTQTPRYLIKTRGQQVTLSCSPISGHRSVSWYQQTPGQGLQFLFEYFSETQRNKGNFPGRFSGRQFSNSRSEMNVSTLELGDSALYLCASSFRAGGDTDTQYFGPGTRLTVL.

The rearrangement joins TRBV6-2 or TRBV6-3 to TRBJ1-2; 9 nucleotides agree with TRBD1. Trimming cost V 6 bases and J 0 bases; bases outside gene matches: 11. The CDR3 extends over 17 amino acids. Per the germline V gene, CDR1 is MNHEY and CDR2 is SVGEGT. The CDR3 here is CASRRRDRVGTNYGYTF. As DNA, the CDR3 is TGTGCCAGCAGACGCCGGGACAGGGTTGGGACTAACTATGGCTACACCTTC.

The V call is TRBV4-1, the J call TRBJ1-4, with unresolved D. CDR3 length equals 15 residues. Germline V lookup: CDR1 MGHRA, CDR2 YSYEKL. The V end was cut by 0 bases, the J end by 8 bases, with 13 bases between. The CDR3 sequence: CASSQEGQLREKLFF. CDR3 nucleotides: TGCGCCAGCAGCCAAGAAGGTCAGCTAAGGGAAAAACTGTTTTTT.

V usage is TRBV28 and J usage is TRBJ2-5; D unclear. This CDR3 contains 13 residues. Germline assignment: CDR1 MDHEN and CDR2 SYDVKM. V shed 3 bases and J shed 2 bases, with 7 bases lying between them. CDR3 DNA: TGTGCCAGCAGTTTGAGCAGGCAAGAGACCCAGTACTTC. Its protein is CASSLSRQETQYF.

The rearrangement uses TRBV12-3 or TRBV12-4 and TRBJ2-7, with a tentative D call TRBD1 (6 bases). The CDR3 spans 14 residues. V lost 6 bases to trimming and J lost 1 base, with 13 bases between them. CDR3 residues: CASRLRQDSYEQYF. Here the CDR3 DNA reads TGTGCCAGCAGACTACGACAGGATTCCTACGAGCAGTACTTC.

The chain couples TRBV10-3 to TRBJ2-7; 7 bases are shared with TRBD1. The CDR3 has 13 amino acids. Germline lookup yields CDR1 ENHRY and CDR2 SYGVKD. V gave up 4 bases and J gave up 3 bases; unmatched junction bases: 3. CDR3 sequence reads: CAISGTGFYEQYV. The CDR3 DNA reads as TGTGCCATCAGTGGGACAGGTTTCTACGAGCAGTACGTC.

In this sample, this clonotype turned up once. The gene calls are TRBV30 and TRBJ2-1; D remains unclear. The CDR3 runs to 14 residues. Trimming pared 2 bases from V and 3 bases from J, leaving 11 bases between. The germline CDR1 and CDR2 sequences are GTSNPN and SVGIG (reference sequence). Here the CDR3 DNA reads TGTGCCTGGAGTCCCGAGGACCGCTACAATGAGCAGTTCTTC. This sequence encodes CAWSPEDRYNEQFF.

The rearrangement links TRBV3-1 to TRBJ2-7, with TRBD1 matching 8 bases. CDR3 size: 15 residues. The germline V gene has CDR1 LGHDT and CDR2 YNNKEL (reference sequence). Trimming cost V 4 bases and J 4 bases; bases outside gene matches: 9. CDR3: CASSPTGTGDYEQYF. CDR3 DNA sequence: TGTGCCAGCAGCCCAACCGGGACAGGAGATTACGAGCAGTACTTC.

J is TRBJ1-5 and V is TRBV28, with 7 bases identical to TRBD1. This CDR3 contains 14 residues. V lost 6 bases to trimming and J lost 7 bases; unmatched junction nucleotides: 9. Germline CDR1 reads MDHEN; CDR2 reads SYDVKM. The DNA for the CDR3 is TGTGCCAGCAGACCGACAGGGACTAAACAGCCCCAGCATTTT. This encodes CASRPTGTKQPQHF.